A selection of T cell receptor beta chains follows, all from one sample in a study of T cell responses to AZD1222 COVID-19 vaccine. Libraries were prepared by immunoSEQ multiplex PCR; TCRdb keeps only in-frame clonotypes and omits some of them. The table lists roughly 30,000 clones, more than 70% of them singletons. The sequencing used peripheral blood, collected on day 0 of AZD1222 vaccination. These receptors were obtained from an adult in good health. CDR3s include the opening cysteine and the closing phenylalanine or tryptophan. The D gene is left open where the match is weak. Part of the rows lack a size; the others show once, few, many or a class for expanded clones.

d_call	v_call	clone_size	j_call	cdr3_aa	cdr3_nt
TRBD1	TRBV11-2	NA	TRBJ1-4	CASSFYRDRGLIANEKLFF	TGTGCCAGCAGCTTTTACCGGGACAGGGGGCTCATCGCTAATGAAAAACTGTTTTTT
NA	TRBV10-3	once	TRBJ2-3	CAISEAGTDTQYF	TGTGCCATCAGTGAGGCGGGCACAGATACGCAGTATTTT
TRBD1	TRBV28	NA	TRBJ1-5	CASTTGVNQPQHF	TGTGCCAGCACCACAGGGGTGAATCAGCCCCAGCATTTT
TRBD1	TRBV12-3/TRBV12-4	NA	TRBJ1-1	CASSGGQPSAAFF	TGTGCCAGCAGTGGGGGACAGCCCTCTGCGGCTTTCTTT
NA	TRBV7-6	NA	TRBJ1-2	CASSLALLGGVESGYTF	TGTGCCAGCAGCTTAGCGCTACTTGGGGGGGTCGAGAGCGGCTACACCTTC
NA	TRBV29-1	once	TRBJ2-5	CSVEGTFRETQYF	TGCAGCGTTGAAGGGACTTTCAGGGAGACCCAGTACTTC
NA	TRBV5-1	once	TRBJ1-1	CASSPLGDLGGVAFF	TGCGCCAGCAGCCCGCTGGGGGACCTAGGGGGGGTGGCTTTCTTT
NA	TRBV19	NA	TRBJ2-3	CASSKQGSPSTDTQYF	TGTGCCAGTAGTAAGCAGGGATCTCCTAGCACAGATACGCAGTATTTT
NA	TRBV7-2	NA	TRBJ2-7	CASRDWNSYEQYF	TGTGCCAGCAGGGACTGGAACTCCTACGAGCAGTACTTC
NA	TRBV7-8	once	TRBJ2-1	CASGTPRGTASYNEQFF	TGTGCCAGCGGAACACCCCGGGGGACAGCATCCTACAATGAGCAGTTCTTC
NA	TRBV9	NA	TRBJ2-4	CASSVGQGNIQYF	TGTGCCAGCAGCGTAGGCCAGGGAAACATTCAGTACTTC
NA	TRBV7-3	once	TRBJ2-2	CASRPAGPGGTGELFF	TGTGCCAGCAGACCCGCCGGGCCCGGAGGCACCGGGGAGCTGTTTTTT
TRBD2	TRBV11-1	NA	TRBJ2-3	CASSLGTSGSTDTQYF	TGTGCCAGCAGCTTAGGGACTAGCGGATCCACAGATACGCAGTATTTT
NA	TRBV5-1	medium-sized	TRBJ2-5	CASSLAGGLSETQYF	TGCGCCAGCAGCTTGGCCGGCGGACTATCGGAGACCCAGTACTTC